This T cell receptor (beta chain) was observed in a study of blood T cell repertoires in COVID-19 (dated by TCRdb to about 2020). In terms of the full investigation: The collaborator samples originated in the United States, Italy and Spain and spanned the acute and convalescent phases of COVID-19. The material from the prospective study consisted of cDNA or gDNA derived from T cells, B-cell-depleted T cells, or PBMCs. The dataset comprised deeply sampled blood TCRbeta repertoires from subjects exposed to, actively infected with, or recovered from COVID-19. A freely available public database, intended as a resource for researchers studying the immune response to SARS-CoV-2, is where the repertoires were released. Samples came from the ongoing ImmuneRACE study (first 160 participants) plus 1,254 subjects from 6 global collaborators. Sample metadata almost always included a de-identified subject ID, COVID-19 status, age in years and sex. Where available, HLA class I and class II types were taken from metadata supplied by the sample provider and were not determined by assay-based typing.

Notes on this clone: Its antigen specificity is not known. The sample holds no much larger clone one base away, and base qualities are not on file.

Beyond this particular receptor, the publication reports: The amount of clinical and demographic metadata varied by source and participant and was provided uncurated.

Sequences SQVTM (CDR1) and ANQGSEA (CDR2) are obtained from the germline V gene. Trimming costs V 7 bases and J 0 bases, and their ends lie 18 bases apart. Taken from cysteine to phenylalanine, the CDR3 has 15 residues. Here the CDR3 DNA is all that survives: 45 bases in frame from base 1. The immunoSEQ Assay, a bias-controlled multiplex PCR, was used to amplify TCRbeta CDR3 regions from genomic DNA. The authors' pipeline ran thus. Nucleated cell counts per sample were estimated from amplification of reference gene primers within the assay. Sequence reads were collapsed and filtered to measure the absolute abundance of every unique TCRbeta CDR3 rearrangement. For each sample, productive Simpson clonality was calculated as the square root of Simpson's diversity index across productive rearrangements. Not all clones reach the TCRdb copy of this immuneACCESS table, which keeps in-frame sequences only. Checked studies attribute under half of the gap to unresolved V genes and leave the rest unexplained. Clone size and the V and J calls come from that table; the DNA yielded D and trimming. This sample is represented by about 87,000 clones; about 71% of them were singletons. Roughly 4.2% of the sample is in the top ten clones.

Collaborating institutions collected whole blood in K2EDTA tubes following their own protocols. For TCRbeta analysis, collaborators shipped samples in one of three forms: frozen whole blood, isolated PBMCs, or DNA extracted from either of those sample types. Specimen: peripheral blood. The chain couples TRBV29-1 to TRBJ1-1, and possibly TRBD1, on 6 matching bases. The clonotype originates from a woman aged 45-65 years with acute or convalescent COVID-19. CDR3 reads: CSGEGGSFMNTEAFF. The bases read TGCAGCGGGGAGGGGGGAAGTTTTATGAACACTGAAGCTTTCTTT.